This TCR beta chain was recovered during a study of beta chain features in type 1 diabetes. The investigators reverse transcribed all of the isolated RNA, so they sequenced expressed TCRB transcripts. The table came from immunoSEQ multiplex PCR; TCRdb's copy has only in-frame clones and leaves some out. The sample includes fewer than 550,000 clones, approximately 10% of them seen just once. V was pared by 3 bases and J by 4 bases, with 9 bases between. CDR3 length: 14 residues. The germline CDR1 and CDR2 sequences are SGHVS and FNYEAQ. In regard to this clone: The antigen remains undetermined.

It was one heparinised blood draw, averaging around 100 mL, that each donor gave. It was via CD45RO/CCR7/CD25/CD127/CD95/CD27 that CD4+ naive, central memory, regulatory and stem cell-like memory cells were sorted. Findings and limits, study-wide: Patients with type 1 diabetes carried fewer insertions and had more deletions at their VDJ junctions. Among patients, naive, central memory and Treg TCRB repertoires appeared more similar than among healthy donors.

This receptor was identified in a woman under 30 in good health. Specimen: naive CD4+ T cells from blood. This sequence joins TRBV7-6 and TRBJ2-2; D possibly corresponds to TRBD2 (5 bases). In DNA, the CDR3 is TGTGCCAGCAGCTTGGGCGGGTTCACCGGGGAGCTGTTTTTT. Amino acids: CASSLGGFTGELFF.